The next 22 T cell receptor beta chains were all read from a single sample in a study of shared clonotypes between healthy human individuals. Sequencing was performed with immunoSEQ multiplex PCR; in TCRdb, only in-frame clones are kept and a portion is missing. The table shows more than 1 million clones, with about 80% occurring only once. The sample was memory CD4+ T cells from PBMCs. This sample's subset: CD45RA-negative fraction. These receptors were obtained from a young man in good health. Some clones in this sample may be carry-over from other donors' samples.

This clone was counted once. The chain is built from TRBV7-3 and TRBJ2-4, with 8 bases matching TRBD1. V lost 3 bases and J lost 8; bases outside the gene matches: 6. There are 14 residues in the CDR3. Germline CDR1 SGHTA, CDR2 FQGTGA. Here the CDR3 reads CASSLDDRGDIQYF. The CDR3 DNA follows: TGTGCCAGCAGCTTGGACGACAGGGGAGACATTCAGTACTTC.

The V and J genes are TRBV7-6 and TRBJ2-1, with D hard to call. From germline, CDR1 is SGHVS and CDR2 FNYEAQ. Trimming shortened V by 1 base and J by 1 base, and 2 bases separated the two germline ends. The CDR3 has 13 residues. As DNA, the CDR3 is TGTGCCAGCAGCTTAGAGTCCTACAATGAGCAGTTCTTC. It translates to CASSLESYNEQFF.

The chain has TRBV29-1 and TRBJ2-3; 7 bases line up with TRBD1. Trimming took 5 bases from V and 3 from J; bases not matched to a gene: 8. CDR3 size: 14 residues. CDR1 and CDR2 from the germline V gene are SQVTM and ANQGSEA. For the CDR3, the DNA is TGCAGCGTTTTAGGCAGGGGGAAAACAGATACGCAGTATTTT. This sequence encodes CSVLGRGKTDTQYF.

DNA for the CDR3: TGTGCCAGCAGTCGCCCAGGAGGGATCTACGAGCAGTACTTC. As protein: CASSRPGGIYEQYF. The chain has TRBV6-6 and TRBJ2-7; tentatively, D is TRBD2 (6 bases). CDR1 is MNHNY and CDR2 is SVGAGI in the germline V gene (reference sequence). The ends were cut back, 5 bases at V and 3 bases at J, with 14 bases in the middle. CDR3 length: 14 amino acids.

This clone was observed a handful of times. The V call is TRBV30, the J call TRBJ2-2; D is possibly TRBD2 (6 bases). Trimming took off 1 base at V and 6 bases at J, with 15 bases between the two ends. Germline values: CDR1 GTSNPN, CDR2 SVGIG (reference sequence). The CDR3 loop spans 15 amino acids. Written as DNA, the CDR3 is TGTGCCTGGAGTGGGGGGACGGGACTTGCCGGGGAGCTGTTTTTT. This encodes CAWSGGTGLAGELFF.

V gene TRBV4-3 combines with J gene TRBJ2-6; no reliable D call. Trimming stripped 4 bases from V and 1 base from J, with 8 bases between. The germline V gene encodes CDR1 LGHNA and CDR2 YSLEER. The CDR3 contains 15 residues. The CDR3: CASSPLGSGANVLTF. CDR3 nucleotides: TGCGCCAGCAGCCCACTTGGGTCTGGGGCCAACGTCCTGACTTTC.

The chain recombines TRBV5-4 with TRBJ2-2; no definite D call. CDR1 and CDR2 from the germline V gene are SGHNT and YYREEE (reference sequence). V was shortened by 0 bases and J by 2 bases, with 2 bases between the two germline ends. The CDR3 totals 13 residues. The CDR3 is CASSLVNTGELFF. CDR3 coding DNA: TGTGCCAGCAGCTTGGTCAACACCGGGGAGCTGTTTTTT.

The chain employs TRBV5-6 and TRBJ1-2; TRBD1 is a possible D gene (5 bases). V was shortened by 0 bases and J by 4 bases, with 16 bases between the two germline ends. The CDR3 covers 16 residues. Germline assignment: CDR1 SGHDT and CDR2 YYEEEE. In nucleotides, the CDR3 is TGTGCCAGCAGCTTGGACCGAAGGAGGGGCCTCTATGGCTACACCTTC. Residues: CASSLDRRRGLYGYTF.

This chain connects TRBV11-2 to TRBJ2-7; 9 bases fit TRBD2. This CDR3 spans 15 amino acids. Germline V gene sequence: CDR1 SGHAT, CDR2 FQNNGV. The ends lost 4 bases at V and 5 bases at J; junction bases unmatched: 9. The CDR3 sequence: CASSSRAGGLNEQYF. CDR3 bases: TGTGCCAGCAGCTCCCGAGCGGGAGGATTAAACGAGCAGTACTTC.

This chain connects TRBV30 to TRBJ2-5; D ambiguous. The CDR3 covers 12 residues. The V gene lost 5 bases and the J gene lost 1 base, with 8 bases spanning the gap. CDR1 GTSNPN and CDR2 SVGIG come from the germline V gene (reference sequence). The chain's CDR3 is CAWELGQETQYF. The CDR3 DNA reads TGTGCCTGGGAGCTGGGCCAAGAGACCCAGTACTTC.

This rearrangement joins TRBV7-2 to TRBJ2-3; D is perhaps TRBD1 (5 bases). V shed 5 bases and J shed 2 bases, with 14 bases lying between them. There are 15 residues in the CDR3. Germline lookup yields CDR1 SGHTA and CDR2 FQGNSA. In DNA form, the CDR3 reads TGTGCCAGCAGCCCCCTTGACAGCTCCACAGATACGCAGTATTTT. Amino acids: CASSPLDSSTDTQYF. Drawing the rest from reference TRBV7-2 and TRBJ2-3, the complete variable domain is GAGVSQSPSNKVTEKGKDVELRCDPISGHTALYWYRQSLGQGLEFLIYFQGNSAPDKSGLPSDRFSAERTGGSVSTLTIQRTQQEDSAVYLCASSPLDSSTDTQYFGPGTRLTVL.

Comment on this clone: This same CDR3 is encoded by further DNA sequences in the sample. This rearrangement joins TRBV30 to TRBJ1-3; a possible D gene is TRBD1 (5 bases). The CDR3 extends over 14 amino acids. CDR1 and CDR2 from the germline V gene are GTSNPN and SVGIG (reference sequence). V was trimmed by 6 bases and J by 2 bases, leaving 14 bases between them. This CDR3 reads CACLAPGAGNTIYF. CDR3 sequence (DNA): TGTGCCTGCCTCGCCCCGGGGGCTGGAAACACCATATATTTT. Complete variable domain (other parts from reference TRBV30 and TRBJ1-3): SQTIHQWPATLVQPVGSPLSLECTVEGTSNPNLYWYRQAAGRGLQLLFYSVGIGQISSEVPQNLSASRPQDRQFILSSKKLLLSDSGFYLCACLAPGAGNTIYFGEGSWLTVV.

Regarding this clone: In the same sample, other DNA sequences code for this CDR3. DNA for the CDR3: TGTGCCAGCAGTGTGAGACAGGGAGATGGCTACACCTTC. It codes for CASSVRQGDGYTF. The genes are TRBV2 and TRBJ1-2, with 7 bases lining up with TRBD1. The V gene's germline CDR1 is SNHLY and CDR2 FYNNEI. The CDR3 extends over 13 amino acids. J gave up 6 bases and V 4 bases, and 5 bases lay outside the gene matches.

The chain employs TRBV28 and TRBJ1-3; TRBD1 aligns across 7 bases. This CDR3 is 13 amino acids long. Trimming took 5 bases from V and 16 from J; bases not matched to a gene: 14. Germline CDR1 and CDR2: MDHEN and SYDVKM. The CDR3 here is CASSDTGTDLPYF. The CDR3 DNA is TGTGCCAGCAGTGATACCGGGACAGATCTTCCTTATTTT.

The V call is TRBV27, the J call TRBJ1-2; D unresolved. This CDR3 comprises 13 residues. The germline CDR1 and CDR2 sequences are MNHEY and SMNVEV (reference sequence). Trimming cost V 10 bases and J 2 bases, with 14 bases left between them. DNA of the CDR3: TGTGCCACCGCGGGCGGTTGGAACTATGGCTACACCTTC. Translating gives CATAGGWNYGYTF.

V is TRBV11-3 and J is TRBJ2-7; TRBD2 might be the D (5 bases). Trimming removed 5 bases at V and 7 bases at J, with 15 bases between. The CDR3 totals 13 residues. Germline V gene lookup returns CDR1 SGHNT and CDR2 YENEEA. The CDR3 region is CASSHGVGFEQYF. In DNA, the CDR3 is TGTGCCAGCAGCCACGGGGTGGGGTTTGAGCAGTACTTC.

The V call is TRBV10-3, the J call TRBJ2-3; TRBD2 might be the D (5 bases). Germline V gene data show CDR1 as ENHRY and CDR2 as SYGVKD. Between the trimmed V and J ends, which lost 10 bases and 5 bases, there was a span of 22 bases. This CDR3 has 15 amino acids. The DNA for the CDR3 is TGTGCCACCAAGTCCAGGCCCGGGAATGTAGATACGCAGTATTTT. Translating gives CATKSRPGNVDTQYF.

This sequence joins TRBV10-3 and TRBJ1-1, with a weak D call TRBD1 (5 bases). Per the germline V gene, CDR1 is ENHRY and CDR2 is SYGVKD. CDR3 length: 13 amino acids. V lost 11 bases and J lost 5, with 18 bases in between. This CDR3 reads CALRGSPNTEAFF. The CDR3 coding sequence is TGTGCCCTACGGGGGTCCCCGAATACTGAAGCTTTCTTT.

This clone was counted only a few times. CDR3 region: CASSEEGLLNYGYTF. CDR3 DNA sequence: TGTGCCAGCAGTGAAGAGGGACTTCTTAACTATGGCTACACCTTC. The chain couples TRBV2 to TRBJ1-2; D is possibly TRBD1 (5 bases). V lost 1 base, J lost 1 base, and 10 bases lay in between. CDR1 SNHLY and CDR2 FYNNEI come from the germline V gene. CDR3 length equals 15 residues.

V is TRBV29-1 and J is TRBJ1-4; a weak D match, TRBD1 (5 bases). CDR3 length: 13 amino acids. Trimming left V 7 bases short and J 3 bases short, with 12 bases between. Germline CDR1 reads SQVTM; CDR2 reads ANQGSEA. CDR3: CSAGRVPNEKLFF. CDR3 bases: TGCAGCGCGGGACGGGTACCTAATGAAAAACTGTTTTTT. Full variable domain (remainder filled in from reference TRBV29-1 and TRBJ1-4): SAVISQKPSRDICQRGTSLTIQCQVDSQVTMMFWYRQQPGQSLTLIATANQGSEATYESGFVIDKFPISRPNLTFSTLTVSNMSPEDSSIYLCSAGRVPNEKLFFGSGTQLSVL.

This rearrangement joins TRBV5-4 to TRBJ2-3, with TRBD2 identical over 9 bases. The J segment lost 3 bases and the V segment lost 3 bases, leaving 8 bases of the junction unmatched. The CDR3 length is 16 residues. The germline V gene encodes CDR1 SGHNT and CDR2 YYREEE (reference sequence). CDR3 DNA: TGTGCCAGCAGCTCAAGGATAGCGGGAGTAACAGATACGCAGTATTTT. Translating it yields CASSSRIAGVTDTQYF.

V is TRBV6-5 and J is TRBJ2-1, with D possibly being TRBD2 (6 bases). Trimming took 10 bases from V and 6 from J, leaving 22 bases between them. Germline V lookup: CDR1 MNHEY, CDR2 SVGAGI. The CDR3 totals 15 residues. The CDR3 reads CATQRGGEPLNEQFF. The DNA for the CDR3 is TGTGCCACCCAGAGGGGCGGGGAGCCTCTCAATGAGCAGTTCTTC.